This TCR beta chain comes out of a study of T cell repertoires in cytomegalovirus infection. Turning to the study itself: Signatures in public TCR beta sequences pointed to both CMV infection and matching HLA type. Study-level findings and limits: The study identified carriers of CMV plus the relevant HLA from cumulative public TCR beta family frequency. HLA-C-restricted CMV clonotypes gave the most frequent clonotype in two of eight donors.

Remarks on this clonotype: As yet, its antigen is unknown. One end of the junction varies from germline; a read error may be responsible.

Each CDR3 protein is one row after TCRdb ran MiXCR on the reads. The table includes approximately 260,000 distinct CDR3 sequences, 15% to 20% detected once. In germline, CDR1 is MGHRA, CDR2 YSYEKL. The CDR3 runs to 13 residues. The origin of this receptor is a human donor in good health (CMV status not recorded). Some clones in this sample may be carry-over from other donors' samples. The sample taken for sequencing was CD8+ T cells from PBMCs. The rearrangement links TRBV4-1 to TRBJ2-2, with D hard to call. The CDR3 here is CASSQGETGELFF. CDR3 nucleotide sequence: TGTGCCAGCAGCCAAGGAGAAACCGGGGAGCTGTTTTTT.